Listed here is a single T cell receptor (beta chain). As yet, its antigen is unknown. The record originates from a study of somatic mutations in cytotoxic T cells in rheumatoid arthritis. Study background: Prior to any treatment and right after diagnosis, patient blood (approximately 29 ml EDTA) was drawn. Broader study findings: Rheumatoid arthritis patients, but not healthy controls, exhibited increasing CD8+ clonality with age.

Clones were read by immunoSEQ multiplex PCR, and TCRdb kept only the in-frame ones, dropping some. The sample consists of 15,000 to 20,000 clones, 80% to 90% of them appearing once. The CDR3 runs to 17 residues. Deletions cut 1 base from V and 5 bases from J, with 21 bases between. From germline, CDR1 is SGDLS and CDR2 YYNGEE. Source material: CD8+ T cells sorted from blood. The chain employs TRBV9 and TRBJ1-1, with TRBD1 as a possible D gene (5 bases). The origin of this receptor is an adult with rheumatoid arthritis. CDR3 in amino acids: CASSVQLTVPEETEAFF. CDR3 DNA: TGTGCCAGCAGCGTACAGTTGACAGTCCCGGAAGAGACTGAAGCTTTCTTT. Complete variable domain (other parts from reference TRBV9 and TRBJ1-1): DSGVTQTPKHLITATGQRVTLRCSPRSGDLSVYWYQQSLDQGLQFLIQYYNGEERAKGNILERFSAQQFPDLHSELNLSSLELGDSALYFCASSVQLTVPEETEAFFGQGTRLTVV.